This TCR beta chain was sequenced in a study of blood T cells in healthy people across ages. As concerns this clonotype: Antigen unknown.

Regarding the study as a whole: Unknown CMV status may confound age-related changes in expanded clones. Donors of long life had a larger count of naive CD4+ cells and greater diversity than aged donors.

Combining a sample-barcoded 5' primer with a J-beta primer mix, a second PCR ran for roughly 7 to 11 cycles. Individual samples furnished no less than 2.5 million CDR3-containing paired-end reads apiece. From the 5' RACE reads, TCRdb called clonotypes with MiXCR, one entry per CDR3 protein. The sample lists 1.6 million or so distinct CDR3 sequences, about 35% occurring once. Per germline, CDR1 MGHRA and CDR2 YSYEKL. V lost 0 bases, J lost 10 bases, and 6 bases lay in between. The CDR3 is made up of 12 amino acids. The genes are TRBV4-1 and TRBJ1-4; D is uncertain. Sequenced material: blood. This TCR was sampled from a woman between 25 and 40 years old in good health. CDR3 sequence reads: CASSQDLLKLFF. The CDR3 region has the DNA TGCGCCAGCAGCCAAGATCTCTTAAAACTGTTTTTT.